This T cell receptor beta chain was sequenced in a study of T cells after somatic rescue of genetic block. Sequencing was performed with immunoSEQ multiplex PCR; in TCRdb, only in-frame clones are kept and a portion is missing. Found here are roughly 92,000 clones, over 80% of them singletons; the top ten hold about 1.5%. With 0 bases clipped from V and 4 bases from J, the junction kept 2 bases outside the gene matches. This CDR3 has 16 amino acids. Germline CDR1 reads SGHRS; CDR2 reads YFSETQ. This chain connects TRBV5-1 to TRBJ2-3; 13 bases match TRBD2. The TCR was taken from a woman younger than 30. Material for sequencing was peripheral blood mononuclear cells (PBMCs). This CDR3 reads CASSLGLAGGPDTQYF. The CDR3 DNA sequence: TGCGCCAGCAGCTTGGGACTAGCGGGAGGACCAGATACGCAGTATTTT.